A single sample is the source of the 20 T cell receptor beta chains below, sequenced in a study of T cells after yellow fever vaccination. TCRdb reprocessed the 5' RACE reads via MiXCR and lists one record per CDR3 protein. The data contain about 630,000 distinct CDR3 sequences, roughly 12% of them singletons. Material: PBMCs, obtained on the day of the yellow fever booster vaccination. Source of these receptors: a man aged 25-45 years who received the YFV17D yellow fever vaccine.

The chain joins TRBV7-9 to TRBJ2-1; D not resolved. CDR1 is SEHNR and CDR2 is FQNEAQ in the germline V gene (reference sequence). This CDR3 spans 13 amino acids. Trimming removed 4 bases at V and 11 bases at J, with 15 bases between. The CDR3 region has the DNA TGTGCCAGCAGCTCCTTGACGCGGCCGCAGCAGTTCTTC. Translation gives CASSSLTRPQQFF.

The chain is built from TRBV29-1 and TRBJ1-2; maybe TRBD1 (6 bases). Germline values: CDR1 SQVTM, CDR2 ANQGSEA. Trimming removed 7 bases from V and 3 bases from J, with 18 bases in between. The CDR3 is 14 residues long. CDR3 in DNA: TGCAGCGCTCCCGGTCGAGGGGGGGACTATGGCTACACCTTC. Translated, it gives CSAPGRGGDYGYTF.

The rearrangement joins TRBV7-2 to TRBJ2-1; the D gene could be TRBD1 or TRBD2 (6 bases each). Germline V gene lookup returns CDR1 SGHTA and CDR2 FQGNSA. V lost 6 bases and J 0 bases, leaving 12 bases between the germline ends. The CDR3 runs to 15 residues. The CDR3 protein is CASRIGGGSYNEQFF. In DNA form, the CDR3 reads TGTGCCAGCAGAATTGGAGGGGGCTCCTACAATGAGCAGTTCTTC.

The chain uses TRBV10-3 and TRBJ1-6; 7 bases map to TRBD1. Germline CDR1 and CDR2: ENHRY and SYGVKD. This CDR3 is built from 14 residues. V was clipped by 2 bases and J by 5 bases; unmatched bases: 0. CDR3 coding DNA: TGTGCCATCAGTGAGACAGGGGATAATTCACCCCTCCACTTT. This codes for CAISETGDNSPLHF.

V and J are TRBV24-1 and TRBJ2-3; 7 nucleotides match TRBD2. The CDR3 covers 13 residues. V lost 3 bases and J lost 5; bases outside the gene matches: 1. From germline, CDR1 is KGHDR and CDR2 SFDVKD. CDR3 protein: CATSDGGGDTQYF. Written as DNA, the CDR3 is TGTGCCACCAGTGATGGGGGGGGAGATACGCAGTATTTT.

The chain has TRBV10-3 and TRBJ2-2; 10 bases map to TRBD1. Trimming at V came to 5 bases and at J to 8 bases, leaving 2 bases not matched to a gene. The CDR3 contains 13 residues. Germline CDR1 ENHRY, CDR2 SYGVKD. The CDR3 coding sequence is TGTGCCATCAGTAGACAGGGGGCTGGGGAGCTGTTTTTT. It specifies CAISRQGAGELFF.

This clonotype was counted between two and nine times. This chain connects TRBV5-1 to TRBJ2-1; 7 bases line up with TRBD2. J gave up 6 bases and V 0 bases, and 6 bases lay outside the gene matches. The CDR3 consists of 15 residues. Germline assignment: CDR1 SGHRS and CDR2 YFSETQ. Here the CDR3 reads CASSLVGREANEQFF. The CDR3 DNA is TGCGCCAGCAGCTTGGTGGGGAGGGAGGCCAATGAGCAGTTCTTC.

The genes are TRBV5-1 and TRBJ2-7; tentatively, D is TRBD2 (6 bases). The germline V and J ends were trimmed by 6 bases and 0 bases, with 13 bases remaining between them. Germline loops: CDR1 SGHRS, CDR2 YFSETQ. This CDR3 has 14 residues. The CDR3 protein is CASNSGGSSYEQYF. The DNA for the CDR3 is TGCGCCAGCAACTCCGGAGGGAGCTCCTACGAGCAGTACTTC.

The chain is built from TRBV20-1 and TRBJ2-7, with D hard to call. This CDR3 has 11 residues. Germline CDR1 is DFQATT and CDR2 is SNEGSKA (reference sequence). Trimming left V 6 bases short and J 7 bases short, with 13 bases between. CDR3 loop: CSAPKVGEQYF. CDR3 DNA sequence: TGCAGTGCCCCGAAAGTTGGGGAGCAGTACTTC.

In this sample, this clonotype turned up a few times. The CDR3, as DNA: TGTGCCAGCAGCTTAGCGGCGGCTAGCGGGAGCCAGGACGAGCAGTACTTC. Translation: CASSLAAASGSQDEQYF. The chain links TRBV7-2 to TRBJ2-7, with 10 bases lining up with TRBD2. The germline V gene encodes CDR1 SGHTA and CDR2 FQGNSA. This CDR3 comprises 17 residues. V was pared by 0 bases and J by 5 bases, with 10 bases of the junction left unmatched. Drawing the rest from reference TRBV7-2 and TRBJ2-7, the complete variable domain is GAGVSQSPSNKVTEKGKDVELRCDPISGHTALYWYRQSLGQGLEFLIYFQGNSAPDKSGLPSDRFSAERTGGSVSTLTIQRTQQEDSAVYLCASSLAAASGSQDEQYFGPGTRLTVT.

The table lists this clonotype with many counts. This chain joins TRBV25-1 and TRBJ2-5; possibly TRBD1 for D (6 bases). Germline V gene data show CDR1 as MGHDK and CDR2 as SYGVNS. V lost 6 bases, J lost 7 bases, and 21 bases lay in between. The CDR3 totals 15 residues. The CDR3 region is CASSQGGGQYGTQYF. In DNA form, the CDR3 reads TGTGCCAGCAGCCAAGGTGGTGGACAGTACGGGACCCAGTACTTC. Supplemented by reference TRBV25-1 and TRBJ2-5, the full variable domain reads EADIYQTPRYLVIGTGKKITLECSQTMGHDKMYWYQQDPGMELHLIHYSYGVNSTEKGDLSSESTVSRIRTEHFPLTLESARPSHTSQYLCASSQGGGQYGTQYFGPGTRLLVL.

The chain combines TRBV18 with TRBJ1-6; 8 positions agree with TRBD1. Germline V gene lookup returns CDR1 KGHSH and CDR2 LQKENI. Trimming cost V 6 bases and J 7 bases; bases outside gene matches: 5. The CDR3 totals 14 residues. The CDR3 DNA reads as TGTGCCAGCTCGCGGGACAGGCCAAATTCACCCCTCCACTTT. The encoded protein is CASSRDRPNSPLHF.

This clonotype has only a few counts. The rearrangement links TRBV5-8 to TRBJ2-3, with D perhaps TRBD1 (6 bases). The CDR3 contains 14 residues. V dropped 6 bases and J dropped 0 bases, with 11 bases sitting between them. Germline V gene sequence: CDR1 SGHTS, CDR2 YDEGEE. The CDR3, as DNA: TGTGCCAGCACCCCGGGACAAAGCACAGATACGCAGTATTTT. It is translated as CASTPGQSTDTQYF.

This clonotype has at least ten counts. This rearrangement joins TRBV6-1 to TRBJ2-7; 8 bases fit TRBD2. The CDR3 has 14 amino acids. Trimming removed 5 bases from V and 7 bases from J; junction bases left unmatched: 10. Germline CDR1 and CDR2: MNHNS and SASEGT. The chain's CDR3 is CASSPLADTAEQYF. The CDR3 bases are TGTGCCAGCAGTCCACTAGCGGACACGGCGGAGCAGTACTTC.

This clonotype showed up just a few times. The V and J genes are TRBV6-5 and TRBJ2-1; TRBD2 aligns across 10 bases. J was trimmed by 4 bases and V by 0 bases; bases with no gene match: 0. The CDR3 has 15 residues. Germline V lookup: CDR1 MNHEY, CDR2 SVGAGI. The CDR3 protein is CASSYSTSGYNEQFF. CDR3 in DNA: TGTGCCAGCAGTTACTCGACTAGCGGGTACAATGAGCAGTTCTTC.

This clonotype occurred a few times. V usage is TRBV2 and J usage is TRBJ2-5; perhaps D is TRBD1 or TRBD2 (5 bases each). The CDR3 is made up of 13 amino acids. V lost 6 bases to trimming and J lost 4 bases, with 12 bases between them. Per germline, CDR1 SNHLY and CDR2 FYNNEI. The CDR3 coding sequence is TGTGCCAGCAGGGGCTCGGGACGAGAGACCCAGTACTTC. Protein: CASRGSGRETQYF.

This clonotype was seen a handful of times. Here the CDR3 DNA reads TGTGCCAGCGCCATAGGTGGTGGCGGGGAGCTGTTTTTT. It is translated as CASAIGGGGELFF. V gene TRBV6-1 combines with J gene TRBJ2-2; D is unresolved. The CDR3 contains 13 residues. V gave up 8 bases and J gave up 7 bases, with 14 bases separating them. Germline V gene sequence: CDR1 MNHNS, CDR2 SASEGT.

The chain combines TRBV12-3 or TRBV12-4 with TRBJ2-1; TRBD1 aligns across 11 bases. This CDR3 comprises 15 residues. V lost 5 bases to trimming and J lost 9 bases; unmatched junction nucleotides: 9. CDR3 sequence (DNA): TGTGCCAGCAGTGGTCCGGGACAGGGGGTTGGTGAGCAGTTCTTC. Translating gives CASSGPGQGVGEQFF.

This clonotype was counted only a few times. This chain's CDR3 is CASRRLAGDTQYF. CDR3 nucleotides: TGTGCCAGCAGACGACTAGCGGGGGATACGCAGTATTTT. J is TRBJ2-3 and V is TRBV27; 11 bases line up with TRBD2. V lost 6 bases and J lost 6; bases outside the gene matches: 2. CDR1 is MNHEY and CDR2 is SMNVEV in the germline V gene (reference sequence). This CDR3 is built from 13 residues.

The chain recombines TRBV29-1 with TRBJ1-1; the match to TRBD1 covers 12 bases. Trimming at V came to 3 bases and at J to 7 bases, leaving 3 bases not matched to a gene. Germline CDR1 SQVTM, CDR2 ANQGSEA. The CDR3 extends over 13 amino acids. Here the CDR3 DNA reads TGCAGCGTTGAGGGACAGGGGGCGGTTGAAGCTTTCTTT. Encoded protein: CSVEGQGAVEAFF.